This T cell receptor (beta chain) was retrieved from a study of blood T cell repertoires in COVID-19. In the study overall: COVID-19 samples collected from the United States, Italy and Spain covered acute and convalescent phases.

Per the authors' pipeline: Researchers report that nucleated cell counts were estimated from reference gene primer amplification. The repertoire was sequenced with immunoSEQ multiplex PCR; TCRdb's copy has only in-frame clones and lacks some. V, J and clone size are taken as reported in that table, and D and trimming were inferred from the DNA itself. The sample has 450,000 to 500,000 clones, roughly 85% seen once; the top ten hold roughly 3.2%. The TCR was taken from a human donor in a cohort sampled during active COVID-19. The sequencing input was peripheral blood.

CDR3 amino acids: CASSLEPQSTDTQYF. The CDR3 bases are TGCGCCAGCAGCCTAGAACCCCAGTCCACAGATACGCAGTATTTT. The rearrangement uses TRBV4-3 and TRBJ2-3; D gene uncertain. V was pared by 4 bases and J by 2 bases, with 13 bases between. The CDR3 spans 15 residues. CDR1 and CDR2 (germline): LGHNA, YSLEER.